The 10 T cell receptor beta chains reported below all come from one sample, sequenced in a study of post-analysis software for immune sequencing data. Study observations and caveats: TRBV5-6, TRBV5-1 and TRBV20-1 belonged to a set of a handful of TRBV segments that were more frequent in patients than controls.

For these receptors, no antigen is known. Unique-molecular-identifier-tagged TCR beta cDNA libraries were used. TCRdb fed the PCR reads into MiXCR, producing one record per CDR3 protein. The sample lists hundreds of thousands of distinct CDR3 sequences; 25% to 30% were seen once. The sample was blood. The receptor source for this set is a girl aged 5 to 17 with multiple sclerosis.

To note about this clonotype: This may be a read error: a much more frequent sequence differs by one nucleotide. Since the CDR3 does not end with the conserved phenylalanine or tryptophan, this likely comes from a read error. V gene TRBV29-1 combines with J gene TRBJ2-1, with 8 bases matching TRBD1. Germline V CDR1 and CDR2: SQVTM, ANQGSEA. The CDR3 length is 16 residues. Trimming at V came to 7 bases and at J to 3 bases, leaving 14 bases not matched to a gene. The CDR3 spells CSGRDRTTLVYNEQFL. The CDR3 coding sequence is TGCAGCGGACGGGACAGGACGACTTTGGTCTACAATGAGCAGTTCTTA.

This clonotype was seen ten or more times. The chain recombines TRBV29-1 with TRBJ2-3, with a tentative D call TRBD1 (6 bases). The CDR3 extends over 16 amino acids. Germline V CDR1 and CDR2: SQVTM, ANQGSEA. The V end was cut by 4 bases, the J end by 0 bases, with 17 bases between. The CDR3 coding sequence is TGCAGCGTTGCAGGTGCGTCGACAGGCAGCACAGATACGCAGTATTTT. It codes for CSVAGASTGSTDTQYF.

This chain connects TRBV15 to TRBJ2-6; D call uncertain. The CDR3 extends over 15 amino acids. Looked up from germline, CDR1 is LNHNV and CDR2 is YYDKDF (reference sequence). V lost 1 base and J lost 0, with 4 bases in between. The CDR3 here is CATSRGDSGANVLTF. Here the CDR3 DNA reads TGTGCCACCAGCAGAGGGGACTCTGGGGCCAACGTCCTGACTTTC. Drawing the rest from reference TRBV15 and TRBJ2-6, the complete variable domain is DAMVIQNPRYQVTQFGKPVTLSCSQTLNHNVMYWYQQKSSQAPKLLFHYYDKDFNNEADTPDNFQSRRPNTSFCFLDIRSPGLGDTAMYLCATSRGDSGANVLTFGAGSRLTVL.

This chain links TRBV20-1 with TRBJ2-1, with 7 bases identical to TRBD2. Germline V CDR1 and CDR2: DFQATT, SNEGSKA (reference sequence). The CDR3 loop spans 14 amino acids. V lost 2 bases and J lost 4; bases outside the gene matches: 5. CDR3 sequence: CSARSGGEYNEQFF. The CDR3 DNA sequence: TGCAGTGCTAGATCGGGGGGAGAATACAATGAGCAGTTCTTC.

The chain combines TRBV11-2 with TRBJ2-7; tentatively, D is TRBD2 (6 bases). The V gene's germline CDR1 is SGHAT and CDR2 FQNNGV. The CDR3 totals 13 residues. Trimming pared 4 bases from V and 6 bases from J, leaving 13 bases between. The CDR3 protein is CASSSSTSSEQYF. CDR3 sequence (DNA): TGTGCCAGCAGCTCCTCGACTAGTTCCGAGCAGTACTTC.

Details on this clonotype: A read error may account for a junction end that differs from germline. The CDR3 sequence is CSARTGRVTNEKLYF. The CDR3 DNA is TGCAGTGCAAGGACAGGGAGGGTAACTAATGAAAAACTGTATTTT. The chain uses TRBV20-1 and TRBJ1-4; 8 bases fit TRBD1. The CDR3 extends over 15 amino acids. Germline V CDR1 and CDR2: DFQATT, SNEGSKA (reference sequence).

The gene calls are TRBV7-9 and TRBJ2-1; 13 nucleotides agree with TRBD2. The V gene's germline CDR1 is SEHNR and CDR2 FQNEAQ (reference sequence). V dropped 4 bases and J dropped 14; count of bases not matched to a gene: 11. The length of the CDR3 is 15 residues. The CDR3: CASSSGLAGTGFEFF. The DNA for the CDR3 is TGTGCCAGCAGCTCGGGACTAGCGGGAACCGGATTTGAGTTCTTC.

The chain joins TRBV28 to TRBJ2-7, with a weak D call TRBD2 (6 bases). Germline loops: CDR1 MDHEN, CDR2 SYDVKM. The CDR3 has 15 amino acids. Trimming stripped 4 bases from V and 5 bases from J, with 18 bases between. CDR3 region: CASSSPGDTGDEQYF. The DNA of the CDR3 is TGTGCCAGCAGTTCCCCCGGGGATACGGGGGACGAGCAGTACTTC.

About this clonotype: A much more abundant neighbour one base away suggests this may be a read error. This chain links TRBV9 with TRBJ2-1; TRBD2 might be the D (5 bases). This CDR3 has 15 amino acids. CDR1 SGDLS and CDR2 YYNGEE come from the germline V gene. Trimming left V 3 bases short and J 0 bases short, with 10 bases between. CDR3: CASSGGAGSYNEQFF. CDR3 coding DNA: TGTGCCAGCAGCGGAGGCGCGGGCTCCTACAATGAGCAGTTCTTC. Combining the CDR3 with reference TRBV9 and TRBJ2-1 gives the whole variable domain DSGVTQTPKHLITATGQRVTLRCSPRSGDLSVYWYQQSLDQGLQFLIQYYNGEERAKGNILERFSAQQFPDLHSELNLSSLELGDSALYFCASSGGAGSYNEQFFGPGTRLTVL.

The V call is TRBV7-9, the J call TRBJ2-4; D is possibly TRBD2 (6 bases). CDR3 size: 13 residues. V was cut by 5 bases and J by 13 bases, with 18 bases left in between. In germline, CDR1 is SEHNR, CDR2 FQNEAQ (reference sequence). The CDR3 coding sequence is TGTGCCAGCAGCGTAAATCGGGACTTAGGGCAGTACTTC. Translating it yields CASSVNRDLGQYF. Variable domain in full (rest from reference TRBV7-9 and TRBJ2-4): DTGVSQNPRHKITKRGQNVTFRCDPISEHNRLYWYRQTLGQGPEFLTYFQNEAQLEKSRLLSDRFSAERPKGSFSTLEIQRTEQGDSAMYLCASSVNRDLGQYFGAGTRLSVL.